The T cell receptor beta chain under discussion was sequenced for a study of shared clonotypes between healthy human individuals (dated by TCRdb to 2018 to 2020). Study-wide context: A couple of women and a few men aged 18 to 49 years were included in the cohort. To increase sequencing depth and limit assay-specific biases, TCR repertoire library preparation and sequencing were carried out by different laboratories using diverse techniques. For each donor, CD4 naive and CD4 memory were each given three plates, CD8 naive was given two plates, and CD8 memory was given one plate. To estimate repertoire size and how much clonotype sharing occurs between individuals, the study deeply sequenced the blood TCR repertoires of five or six healthy adults. Per donor, leukapheresis produced somewhere between about 0.94 and 9.5 billion PBMCs.

To note about this clone: The target of this receptor is not known. Per-base qualities were not stored, and no clone one base away is much larger.

Study-wide findings and limitations: Sampling was limited to blood, and TCR repertoires in tissue likely differ from TCR repertoires in blood. Pairwise subsampling led to the expectation that sequencing depth would affect the degree of clonotype sharing among donors. Because the study included only a small number of donors, the genetic and exposure-history diversity represented was limited. About 4.5% of naive CD4, 3.5% of naive CD8, approximately 2% of memory CD4, and around 0.4% of memory CD8 clonotypes were shared across several donors. Compared with non-shared clonotypes, the clonotypes found in all four sorted-subset donors had higher generation probabilities. Naive subsets generally had larger estimated clonotype richness than memory subsets did. Incomplete sequencing was indicated by rarefaction of sorted-subset datasets, despite the large sequencing depth.

V was cut back by 5 bases and J by 2 bases, leaving a gap of 19 bases between them. From the cysteine through the phenylalanine, the CDR3 covers 16 amino acids. Only CDR3 DNA is held: 48 bases, read in frame from base 1. Reading the germline V gene gives CDR1 KGHSY and CDR2 FQNENV. CD8 naive samples were CD45RO-negative cells positively selected for CCR7, giving a CD45RA+CCR7+ population that excluded TemRA cells. The donors were healthy, HIV-negative adults who had no recently reported acute infections or vaccinations. Every donor was a Caucasian adult residing in Nashville, Tennessee, USA. After blood collection by leukapheresis, PBMCs were isolated using Ficoll-Histopaque density gradient centrifugation and then cryopreserved in the vapor phase of liquid nitrogen. Analytical flow cytometry was used to check the purity and quantity of every magnetically sorted T cell population. Genomic DNA was isolated from every sorted fraction and measured by UV absorbance on a Nanodrop 2000c.

Using the deep immunoSEQ assay, multiplex PCR amplified TCR CDR3 regions from genomic DNA. Extracted genomic DNA from each cell subset was spread evenly across all wells of several immunoSEQ 96-well plates, with each plate serving as a replicate. For sorted subsets, each replicate PCR was loaded with about 200 ng genomic DNA, equivalent to about 33,000 T cell genomes. Purified libraries were measured with a Qubit 3.0 fluorometer, size-checked on a Bioanalyzer 2100, and measured again with the KAPA Library Quantification kit. Every immunoSEQ 96-well plate was sequenced on a dedicated single-read 150-cycle Illumina NextSeq 550 flow cell. Per the source publication's procedure: Because the immunoSEQ output held only junctional sequences and lacked quality scores, the filtering could not match the filtering applied to full-length reads. Sequences were annotated with PyIR, a Python wrapper for IgBLAST v1.9, using IMGT germline references to assign V/J genes and CDR3. Any read was removed if the V/J assignment was weak (E-value above 1e-6), the CDR3 was missing, or the read contained stop codons, out-of-frame junctions, or ambiguous translated residues. V3J clonotypes were defined by identical inferred V gene, J gene, and CDR3 amino acid sequence. Percentage overlap between repertoires was computed as shared unique clonotypes divided by the size of the smaller repertoire. Repertoire richness was assessed with RTK rarefaction, the Chao1 estimator, and Recon v2.1 estimates of unobserved clonotypes. Generation probabilities for all TCRbeta clonotypes obtained by the gDNA method from four donors were computed using OLGA. TCRdb provides this immuneACCESS table in a form limited to in-frame rearrangements. Some clones are lacking; in checked studies, under half of them reflect an unresolved V gene, and why the rest are absent is not known. The DNA was the basis for D and trimming; V, J and clone size are from that table. This sample gives around 2.1 million clones in total; approximately 94% of them show up just once. The ten largest make up roughly 1.7% of the sample.

This receptor chain uses TRBV16 and TRBJ2-7, with a tentative D call of TRBD1 or TRBD2, each matching 6 bases. The TCR comes from a man younger than 35 in good health. Some clones in this sample may be carry-over from other donors' samples. The sample taken for sequencing was naive CD8+ T cells from PBMCs. The sample's cell subset or site label, in plain terms: CD45RA+CCR7+. CDR3 reads: CASSEAGGGTTYEQYF. DNA sequence: TGTGCCAGCAGCGAGGCGGGTGGCGGGACAACCTACGAGCAGTACTTC.